One and the same sample provided the 19 T cell receptor beta chains below, sequenced in a study of blood T cell repertoires in COVID-19. The assay was immunoSEQ multiplex PCR, and TCRdb's table has in-frame clones only and misses some. The data hold fewer than 250,000 clones, with about 84% observed a single time. The sample was PBMCs or T cells enriched from blood (not recorded which). Receptors originate from a woman aged 40 to 50 with acute COVID-19.

This clone was counted a single time. The chain employs TRBV7-2 and TRBJ1-2, with 11 bases that match TRBD1. This CDR3 has 16 amino acids. The J segment lost 8 bases and the V segment lost 5 bases, leaving 13 bases of the junction unmatched. Germline assignment: CDR1 SGHTA and CDR2 FQGNSA. CDR3 protein: CASSQGGQGASLGYTF. Here the CDR3 DNA reads TGTGCCAGCAGCCAGGGTGGACAGGGGGCCTCCCTCGGCTACACCTTC. Based on the CDR3 plus reference TRBV7-2 and TRBJ1-2, the full variable domain is GAGVSQSPSNKVTEKGKDVELRCDPISGHTALYWYRQSLGQGLEFLIYFQGNSAPDKSGLPSDRFSAERTGGSVSTLTIQRTQQEDSAVYLCASSQGGQGASLGYTFGSGTRLTVV.

This clone was counted once. V is TRBV28 and J is TRBJ1-1; D gene ambiguous. Trimming removed 7 bases from V and 11 bases from J, with 20 bases in between. The CDR3 sequence is 13 residues long. Germline V gene sequence: CDR1 MDHEN, CDR2 SYDVKM. The CDR3, as DNA: TGTGCCAGCATTCAGCCGGCGTCAAGCGGGGCTTTCTTT. Its translation: CASIQPASSGAFF.

J is TRBJ2-7 and V is TRBV9; 10 positions match TRBD2. The trim removed 1 base at V and 3 bases at J, leaving 4 bases unmatched. The CDR3 sequence is 15 residues long. Germline V lookup: CDR1 SGDLS, CDR2 YYNGEE. The CDR3 sequence is CASSVSTSGNYEQYF. In DNA form, the CDR3 reads TGTGCCAGCAGCGTAAGCACTAGCGGGAACTACGAGCAGTACTTC. Based on the CDR3 plus reference TRBV9 and TRBJ2-7, the full variable domain is DSGVTQTPKHLITATGQRVTLRCSPRSGDLSVYWYQQSLDQGLQFLIQYYNGEERAKGNILERFSAQQFPDLHSELNLSSLELGDSALYFCASSVSTSGNYEQYFGPGTRLTVT.

The CDR3 DNA is TGTGCCAGCAGTTACTCGGCAACTGAAGCTTTCTTT. It encodes CASSYSATEAFF. The rearrangement joins TRBV6-5 to TRBJ1-1; no reliable D call. This CDR3 region has 12 residues. The V gene's germline CDR1 is MNHEY and CDR2 SVGAGI. The V end was cut by 0 bases, the J end by 5 bases, with 4 bases between.

The genes are TRBV27 and TRBJ1-1; no clear D. The germline CDR1 and CDR2 sequences are MNHEY and SMNVEV (reference sequence). V lost 4 bases, J lost 1 base, and 7 bases lay in between. The CDR3 consists of 13 residues. In nucleotides, the CDR3 is TGTGCCAGCAGTTGGGCAGGGAACACTGAAGCTTTCTTT. Its translation is CASSWAGNTEAFF.

J is TRBJ1-2 and V is TRBV19; perhaps TRBD1 as D (5 bases). Trimming removed 4 bases from V and 1 base from J, with 10 bases in between. The CDR3 sequence is 14 residues long. The V gene's germline CDR1 is LNHDA and CDR2 SQIVND (reference sequence). For the CDR3, the DNA is TGTGCCAGTAGTACGACAGCCGATAACTATGGCTACACCTTC. It translates to CASSTTADNYGYTF.

The gene calls are TRBV28 and TRBJ2-5, with TRBD1 identical over 8 bases. This CDR3 is built from 17 residues. Germline-derived CDR1 and CDR2 are MDHEN and SYDVKM. V lost 3 bases to trimming and J lost 4 bases; unmatched junction nucleotides: 13. In nucleotides, the CDR3 is TGTGCCAGCAGTTTTTTTACCGGGACAGGAAAGACAGAGACCCAGTACTTC. This gives the protein CASSFFTGTGKTETQYF.

In its sample, this clone was seen a few times. The chain joins TRBV18 to TRBJ1-3; D is unresolved. V dropped 0 bases and J dropped 1 base, with 19 bases sitting between them. The germline V gene has CDR1 KGHSH and CDR2 LQKENI. CDR3 length: 19 residues. The CDR3 loop reads CASSPPRGIAEPSGNTIYF. CDR3 bases: TGTGCCAGCTCACCACCTCGGGGTATCGCAGAGCCATCTGGAAACACCATATATTTT.

This clone was recorded many times. The CDR3, as DNA: TGTGCCATCAGTGATGGAAAGGGACTAGCGGGATATGAGCAGTTCTTC. It translates to CAISDGKGLAGYEQFF. The chain couples TRBV10-3 to TRBJ2-1, with 13 positions matching TRBD2. The V gene's germline CDR1 is ENHRY and CDR2 SYGVKD. The CDR3 consists of 16 residues. After removal of 3 bases from V and 8 bases from J, the junction contained 7 bases not matched to a gene.

This chain joins TRBV9 and TRBJ1-1, with TRBD1 identical over 8 bases. The J segment lost 4 bases and the V segment lost 1 base, leaving 6 bases of the junction unmatched. The CDR3 consists of 15 residues. Germline lookup yields CDR1 SGDLS and CDR2 YYNGEE. The CDR3 region is CASSVTTGGGTEAFF. CDR3 bases: TGTGCCAGCAGCGTAACCACAGGGGGGGGCACTGAAGCTTTCTTT.

The rearrangement joins TRBV28 to TRBJ2-3; 9 bases align to TRBD1. V lost 6 bases, J lost 6 bases, and 4 bases stayed unmatched. Germline CDR1 reads MDHEN; CDR2 reads SYDVKM. The CDR3 totals 13 residues. Written as DNA, the CDR3 is TGTGCCAGCAGCACAGGGGGCAGGGATACGCAGTATTTT. Translating it yields CASSTGGRDTQYF.

As to this clone: A read error may account for a junction end that differs from germline. The rearrangement uses TRBV18 and TRBJ2-2; 9 positions match TRBD1. The germline gives CDR1 KGHSH, CDR2 LQKENI. The CDR3 is 16 amino acids. The CDR3 here is CATSNPGQGNTGELFF. The CDR3 DNA follows: TGTGCCACCTCAAATCCGGGACAGGGTAACACCGGGGAGCTGTTTTTT.

The chain joins TRBV28 to TRBJ2-6, with 7 nucleotides matching TRBD2. The CDR3 runs to 18 residues. V lost 4 bases to trimming and J lost 4 bases; unmatched junction nucleotides: 13. The germline V gene encodes CDR1 MDHEN and CDR2 SYDVKM. CDR3 residues: CASSSPGTIAWGANVLTF. The CDR3 coding sequence is TGTGCCAGCAGTTCCCCCGGGACTATAGCCTGGGGGGCCAACGTCCTGACTTTC.

V gene TRBV19 combines with J gene TRBJ1-2, with TRBD1 identical over 7 bases. V trimming: 6 bases; J trimming: 0 bases; junction bases outside the gene matches: 1. Germline lookup yields CDR1 LNHDA and CDR2 SQIVND (reference sequence). CDR3 length: 13 amino acids. Here the CDR3 reads CASSGTANYGYTF. CDR3 nucleotides: TGTGCCAGTAGCGGGACAGCTAACTATGGCTACACCTTC.

The chain uses TRBV5-1 and TRBJ2-3, with 14 bases matching TRBD2. From germline, CDR1 is SGHRS and CDR2 YFSETQ. Losses at the gene ends were 4 bases for V and 0 bases for J; bases not matched to a gene: 7. CDR3 size: 18 residues. Here the CDR3 reads CASSPGLAGATSTDTQYF. The CDR3 DNA is TGCGCCAGCAGCCCGGGACTAGCGGGAGCCACTAGCACAGATACGCAGTATTTT.

The chain combines TRBV29-1 with TRBJ1-1, with D unresolved. CDR3 length equals 13 residues. The germline gives CDR1 SQVTM, CDR2 ANQGSEA. V was trimmed by 2 bases and J by 3 bases, leaving 10 bases between them. DNA for the CDR3: TGCAGCGTTGAAAAGTCGGTGGACACTGAAGCTTTCTTT. Translating it yields CSVEKSVDTEAFF.

The chain is built from TRBV20-1 and TRBJ2-5; TRBD2 matches at 9 bases. CDR3 length equals 15 residues. Per the germline V gene, CDR1 is DFQATT and CDR2 is SNEGSKA (reference sequence). V shed 3 bases and J 4 bases; nucleotides not matched to a gene: 9. The CDR3 spells CSASLGSGGTETQYF. The CDR3 DNA follows: TGCAGTGCTAGTCTCGGAAGCGGGGGGACAGAGACCCAGTACTTC.

DNA for the CDR3: TGCGCCAGCAGCCGAATGACAGGGTTGGCCACTGAAGCTTTCTTT. Translated: CASSRMTGLATEAFF. The gene calls are TRBV4-1 and TRBJ1-1, with TRBD1 matching 7 bases. CDR3 length: 15 amino acids. Germline V gives CDR1 MGHRA, CDR2 YSYEKL. V shed 4 bases, J shed 4 bases, and the junction held 9 bases outside the gene matches.

This clone was recorded a few times. The chain joins TRBV4-2 to TRBJ1-6; 8 bases line up with TRBD1. With 4 bases clipped from V and 11 bases from J, the junction kept 10 bases outside the gene matches. Germline CDR1 and CDR2: LGHNA and YNFKEQ. The length of the CDR3 is 15 residues. The CDR3: CASSRLQGEQTPLHF. In DNA, the CDR3 is TGTGCCAGCAGCCGCCTACAGGGGGAACAGACACCCCTCCACTTT.